Listed here are 24 T cell receptor beta chains from one sample, sequenced in a study of blood T cell repertoires in COVID-19 (dated by TCRdb to 2020 to 2022). To prepare the library, the immunoSEQ multiplex PCR assay was applied. Here the immuneACCESS table is served through TCRdb, limited to in-frame sequences with V and J called. Missing clones are a known gap in these copies; in checked studies unresolved V genes cover under half, and the rest lacks a known reason. The sample table holds 150,000 to 200,000 clones, of which 70% to 90% were seen once. 2% to 2.5% of the sample goes to the ten largest clones. What was sequenced was peripheral blood. The receptors stem from a man over 45 who had recovered from COVID-19.

This sequence joins TRBV6-2 or TRBV6-3 and TRBJ1-2; D not certain. Per germline, CDR1 MNHEY and CDR2 SVGEGT. CDR3 length: 15 residues. V was trimmed by 5 bases and J by 0 bases, leaving 13 bases between them. CDR3 amino acids: CASSTRAGSNYGYTF. As DNA, the CDR3 is TGTGCCAGCAGTACGCGGGCCGGATCTAACTATGGCTACACCTTC.

V is TRBV28 and J is TRBJ2-1; 8 bases are a match to TRBD2. Germline V CDR1 and CDR2: MDHEN, SYDVKM. V shed 5 bases, J shed 8 bases, and the junction held 11 bases outside the gene matches. The CDR3 is made up of 15 amino acids. The CDR3 spells CASSPSAGAGDEQFF. Here the CDR3 DNA reads TGTGCCAGCAGTCCTTCAGCGGGAGCGGGCGATGAGCAGTTCTTC. Full variable domain (rest looked up from reference TRBV28 and TRBJ2-1): DVKVTQSSRYLVKRTGEKVFLECVQDMDHENMFWYRQDPGLGLRLIYFSYDVKMKEKGDIPEGYSVSREKKERFSLILESASTNQTSMYLCASSPSAGAGDEQFFGPGTRLTVL.

This clone was observed a handful of times. V and J are TRBV4-1 and TRBJ1-2; a weak D match, TRBD1 (5 bases). The germline V gene encodes CDR1 MGHRA and CDR2 YSYEKL. Trimming took off 0 bases at V and 4 bases at J, with 12 bases between the two ends. The CDR3 runs to 15 residues. The CDR3 sequence: CASSQDRQTVYGYTF. DNA of the CDR3: TGCGCCAGCAGCCAAGATCGGCAGACAGTCTATGGCTACACCTTC.

The V and J genes are TRBV5-5 and TRBJ1-2; no firm D call. CDR1 and CDR2 (germline): SGHKS, YYEKEE (reference sequence). Trimming removed 0 bases from V and 2 bases from J, with 11 bases in between. This CDR3 contains 15 residues. CDR3 residues: CASSLAVGENYGYTF. The CDR3 nucleotides are TGTGCCAGCAGCTTGGCAGTCGGGGAAAACTATGGCTACACCTTC.

The CDR3, as DNA: TGTGCCAGCAGTCCCGGGACACCCTACCAAGAGACCCAGTACTTC. This gives the protein CASSPGTPYQETQYF. V usage is TRBV6-6 and J usage is TRBJ2-5; a weak D match, TRBD1 (6 bases). V lost 5 bases, J lost 0 bases, and 13 bases lay in between. The germline gives CDR1 MNHNY, CDR2 SVGAGI (reference sequence). The CDR3 sequence is 15 residues long.

The gene calls are TRBV2 and TRBJ2-7, with 9 bases that match TRBD1. The CDR3 covers 14 residues. V shed 5 bases, J shed 2 bases, and the junction held 4 bases outside the gene matches. Germline V gives CDR1 SNHLY, CDR2 FYNNEI. CDR3 sequence reads: CASSYGTGTYEQYF. In DNA form, the CDR3 reads TGTGCCAGCAGTTATGGGACAGGGACCTACGAGCAGTACTTC. Combining the CDR3 with reference TRBV2 and TRBJ2-7 gives the whole variable domain EPEVTQTPSHQVTQMGQEVILRCVPISNHLYFYWYRQILGQKVEFLVSFYNNEISEKSEIFDDQFSVERPDGSNFTLKIRSTKLEDSAMYFCASSYGTGTYEQYFGPGTRLTVT.

Note on this clone: A junction boundary mismatches the germline segment, possibly from a read error. This rearrangement joins TRBV10-3 to TRBJ1-1; tentative D call: TRBD1 (6 bases). CDR3 length equals 13 residues. From germline, CDR1 is ENHRY and CDR2 SYGVKD. Here the CDR3 reads CAVRQAMNTEAFF. The CDR3 DNA reads as TGTGCCGTCAGACAGGCCATGAACACTGAAGCTTTCTTT.

This chain uses TRBV2 with TRBJ1-5; unclear D gene. The CDR3 has 15 residues. Trimming took 6 bases from V and 4 from J, leaving 16 bases between them. CDR1 is SNHLY and CDR2 is FYNNEI in the germline V gene. CDR3 nucleotides: TGTGCCAGCAGCCGGTTGGTGTCGTCGAATCAGCCCCAGCATTTT. Translation gives CASSRLVSSNQPQHF.

The rearrangement uses TRBV6-6 and TRBJ1-6; TRBD1 matches 7 bases. Germline assignment: CDR1 MNHNY and CDR2 SVGAGI (reference sequence). This CDR3 region has 16 residues. V dropped 7 bases and J dropped 7; count of bases not matched to a gene: 13. CDR3 in amino acids: CASTSPRQGENSPLHF. As DNA, the CDR3 is TGTGCCAGCACCTCACCGAGGCAGGGGGAGAATTCACCCCTCCACTTT.

This rearrangement joins TRBV19 to TRBJ2-3; weak D call: TRBD2 (6 bases). The CDR3 runs to 15 residues. Germline-derived CDR1 and CDR2 are LNHDA and SQIVND (reference sequence). V lost 3 bases and J 6 bases, leaving 16 bases between the germline ends. The CDR3 region has the DNA TGTGCCAGTAGTATCATACCCCGACTAGGGGATACGCAGTATTTT. Translating gives CASSIIPRLGDTQYF.

The chain couples TRBV4-1 to TRBJ2-3; D gene uncertain. CDR1 is MGHRA and CDR2 is YSYEKL in the germline V gene. The CDR3 consists of 14 residues. V lost 1 base and J 2 bases, leaving 7 bases between the germline ends. The CDR3 loop reads CASSQGDSTDTQYF. In DNA form, the CDR3 reads TGCGCCAGCAGCCAAGGAGATTCCACAGATACGCAGTATTTT.

CDR3 nucleotides: TGTGCAAGTCGCTTACCCCCCAGGGGCGCCACCGGGGAGCTGTTTTTT. This codes for CASRLPPRGATGELFF. This rearrangement joins TRBV12-2 to TRBJ2-2; the table's D gene call, TRBD1, was not cross checked with the DNA. TRBV12-2 is a listed pseudogene. This CDR3 region has 16 residues.

The chain couples TRBV11-2 to TRBJ2-4; the D gene is possibly TRBD1 (6 bases). Trimming cost V 0 bases and J 3 bases, with 12 bases left between them. Germline V CDR1 and CDR2: SGHAT, FQNNGV. The CDR3 sequence is 16 residues long. CDR3 amino acids: CASSLDRTANKNIQYF. The CDR3 nucleotides are TGTGCCAGCAGCTTAGACCGGACAGCGAACAAAAACATTCAGTACTTC.

The CDR3 is CASSSRDRPERKGEAFF. The CDR3 DNA follows: TGTGCCAGCAGTTCCCGGGACAGGCCCGAAAGAAAAGGGGAAGCTTTCTTT. This chain connects TRBV6-2 or TRBV6-3 to TRBJ1-1; 8 nucleotides align to TRBD1. Trimming cost V 4 bases and J 8 bases; bases outside gene matches: 18. The germline V gene encodes CDR1 MNHEY and CDR2 SVGEGT. The CDR3 covers 17 residues.

This sequence joins TRBV16 and TRBJ1-2; 8 bases align to TRBD1. V was clipped by 0 bases and J by 4 bases; unmatched bases: 4. This CDR3 has 15 amino acids. Germline V gene sequence: CDR1 KGHSY, CDR2 FQNENV. DNA for the CDR3: TGTGCCAGCAGCCAATCTGGACAGGGCGGCTATGGCTACACCTTC. Its translation is CASSQSGQGGYGYTF.

Remarks on this clone: A read error may account for a junction end that differs from germline. The chain recombines TRBV10-3 with TRBJ2-5; D possibly corresponds to TRBD2 (5 bases). The CDR3 is 14 amino acids. Germline V gives CDR1 ENHRY, CDR2 SYGVKD. The CDR3 DNA reads TGTGCCATCAGTGAGTCGGCGGGCCAAGGGACCCAGTACTTC. Amino acids: CAISESAGQGTQYF.

V gene TRBV11-1 combines with J gene TRBJ2-5, with 8 bases lining up with TRBD1. After removal of 4 bases from V and 3 bases from J, the junction contained 4 bases not matched to a gene. The CDR3 has 14 residues. The germline V gene has CDR1 SGHAT and CDR2 FQDESV (reference sequence). The CDR3 coding sequence is TGTGCCAGCAGCTCGTTGACAGGGGAAGAGACCCAGTACTTC. Residues: CASSSLTGEETQYF.

The chain carries TRBV28 and TRBJ1-2, with D possibly TRBD1 on 6 matching bases. The CDR3 runs 15 residues. Germline V gene sequence: CDR1 MDHEN, CDR2 SYDVKM. Trimming removed 6 bases at V and 4 bases at J, with 18 bases between. DNA of the CDR3: TGTGCCAGCAGACCACAGGGCTTACGCGCCTATGGCTACACCTTC. Residues: CASRPQGLRAYGYTF.

The V call is TRBV5-1, the J call TRBJ2-7; D is perhaps TRBD2 (6 bases). Germline V gene sequence: CDR1 SGHRS, CDR2 YFSETQ. The CDR3 consists of 16 residues. Trimming cost V 0 bases and J 2 bases, with 15 bases left between them. CDR3 amino acids: CASSLEGSGLPYEQYF. The DNA of the CDR3 is TGCGCCAGCAGCTTGGAGGGTAGCGGACTCCCCTACGAGCAGTACTTC.

The chain carries TRBV13 and TRBJ2-5; TRBD1 aligns across 7 bases. The length of the CDR3 is 14 residues. Per germline, CDR1 PRHDT and CDR2 FYEKMQ (reference sequence). J was trimmed by 1 base and V by 5 bases; bases with no gene match: 4. CDR3 sequence reads: CASSTDRAQETQYF. The DNA for the CDR3 is TGTGCCAGCAGCACCGACAGGGCCCAAGAGACCCAGTACTTC.

The chain joins TRBV18 to TRBJ1-1, with no clear D. Germline-derived CDR1 and CDR2 are KGHSH and LQKENI. Trimming left V 5 bases short and J 1 base short, with 8 bases between. The CDR3 covers 13 residues. The CDR3 loop reads CASSTDTNTEAFF. CDR3 in DNA: TGTGCCAGCTCAACTGACACGAACACTGAAGCTTTCTTT. Combining the CDR3 with reference TRBV18 and TRBJ1-1 gives the whole variable domain NAGVMQNPRHLVRRRGQEARLRCSPMKGHSHVYWYRQLPEEGLKFMVYLQKENIIDESGMPKERFSAEFPKEGPSILRIQQVVRGDSAAYFCASSTDTNTEAFFGQGTRLTVV.

The V call is TRBV11-2, the J call TRBJ2-7, with D possibly TRBD2 on 5 matching bases. CDR3 length: 14 residues. V was cut by 2 bases and J by 4 bases, with 12 bases left in between. The V gene's germline CDR1 is SGHAT and CDR2 FQNNGV. CDR3 residues: CASSLLAGGYEQYF. Written as DNA, the CDR3 is TGTGCCAGCAGCTTACTGGCGGGCGGGTACGAGCAGTACTTC.

The chain is built from TRBV4-3 and TRBJ2-6; 7 bases align to TRBD1. After removal of 2 bases from V and 2 bases from J, the junction contained 12 bases not matched to a gene. This CDR3 is built from 19 residues. Germline values: CDR1 LGHNA, CDR2 YSLEER. CDR3 sequence: CASSQTRTGYEAGANVLTF. In nucleotides, the CDR3 is TGCGCCAGCAGCCAAACCCGGACAGGTTACGAGGCTGGGGCCAACGTCCTGACTTTC.

The chain is built from TRBV4-3 and TRBJ2-3; TRBD2 is a possible D gene (6 bases). V was clipped by 5 bases and J by 0 bases, with 9 bases between them. This CDR3 region has 14 residues. Germline V gene data show CDR1 as LGHNA and CDR2 as YSLEER. In DNA, the CDR3 is TGCGCCAGCAGCGCGGGGTCGAGCACAGATACGCAGTATTTT. Residues: CASSAGSSTDTQYF.